The next 23 T cell receptor beta chains were all read from a single sample in a study of human T cells and chemical hapten exposure. Each CDR3 protein is one row after TCRdb ran MiXCR on the RACE reads. Among 74,000 or so distinct CDR3 sequences, around a tenth were seen once, and the ten largest hold about 1.3%. Time point defined: patch test 1, 2 weeks after DPC sensitization. Indicated treatment: therapeutic diphenylcyclopropenone sensitization with weekly scalp DPC. The material was whole blood, obtained in connection with sensitization to the hapten diphenylcyclopropenone (DPC). These receptors were obtained from a woman between 50 and 59 years old with alopecia areata. Some clones in this sample may be carry-over from other donors' samples.

This clonotype was counted at least ten times. The chain has TRBV6-2 or TRBV6-3 and TRBJ2-7; TRBD1 agrees at 8 bases. This CDR3 spans 16 amino acids. The germline CDR1 and CDR2 sequences are MNHEY and SVGEGT. The junction had 11 bases not matched to a gene; V was cut back by 4 bases and J by 3 bases. In nucleotides, the CDR3 is TGTGCCAGCAGTTGGGGTGGGACAGGAGGAATCTACGAGCAGTACTTC. Amino acids: CASSWGGTGGIYEQYF.

In its sample, this clonotype was seen many times. The genes are TRBV6-5 and TRBJ2-3; unclear D gene. The ends were cut back, 5 bases at V and 5 bases at J, with 5 bases in the middle. The CDR3 has 11 amino acids. The germline gives CDR1 MNHEY, CDR2 SVGAGI. DNA for the CDR3: TGTGCCAGCAGTGCGCGAGATACGCAGTATTTT. Translation gives CASSARDTQYF.

The chain is built from TRBV6-2 or TRBV6-3 and TRBJ2-1; 12 bases align to TRBD2. The CDR3 has 17 residues. The germline CDR1 and CDR2 sequences are MNHEY and SVGEGT. The V and J ends lost 5 bases and 1 base, in that order; junction bases with no gene match: 6. The CDR3 sequence: CASSQTGLAGSYNEQFF. The CDR3 DNA reads TGTGCCAGCAGTCAAACCGGACTAGCGGGGTCCTACAATGAGCAGTTCTTC.

This clonotype was found a few times. Because the CDR3's place on the DNA is in doubt, the DNA is left out and the CDR3 is given as listed by TCRdb. CDR3: CASSSFGEGMWGYTF. The chain uses TRBV11-2 and TRBJ1-2. The CDR3 sequence runs 15 residues, both termini included. In germline, CDR1 is SGHAT, CDR2 FQNNGV.

In this sample, this clonotype turned up many times. The chain has TRBV30 and TRBJ2-2, with D unresolved. This CDR3 has 13 amino acids. Germline assignment: CDR1 GTSNPN and CDR2 SVGIG (reference sequence). With 7 bases removed from V and 3 bases from J, the gap between germline ends came to 12 bases. CDR3 amino acids: CAYPLRYTGELFF. CDR3 coding DNA: TGTGCCTACCCACTGCGATACACCGGGGAGCTGTTTTTT.

The CDR3 DNA reads TGCAGCGTGGGACAGGGAACCGAGCAGTACTTC. Protein: CSVGQGTEQYF. The chain recombines TRBV29-1 with TRBJ2-7, with 9 bases lining up with TRBD1. Trimming removed 6 bases from V and 6 bases from J; junction bases left unmatched: 3. Germline loops: CDR1 SQVTM, CDR2 ANQGSEA. The CDR3 is made up of 11 amino acids.

The chain carries TRBV10-3 and TRBJ2-7, with D unresolved. Germline-derived CDR1 and CDR2 are ENHRY and SYGVKD. The CDR3 is 11 residues long. The V and J ends lost 5 bases and 4 bases respectively, with 6 bases between them. The CDR3 nucleotides are TGTGCCATCAGTAAAAGTTACGAGCAGTACTTC. Translation gives CAISKSYEQYF.

There are a few counts of this clonotype. The CDR3 coding sequence is TGTGCCAGCAGCCGGCGGGGACTAGCGGGAGTCGAGCAGTACTTC. It is translated as CASSRRGLAGVEQYF. The chain recombines TRBV3-1 with TRBJ2-7; 14 nucleotides line up with TRBD2. Per the germline V gene, CDR1 is LGHDT and CDR2 is YNNKEL (reference sequence). The CDR3 runs to 15 residues. Trimming at V came to 4 bases and at J to 6 bases, leaving 5 bases not matched to a gene.

In this sample, this clonotype turned up many times. The genes are TRBV7-6 and TRBJ2-7; a possible D gene is TRBD1 (6 bases). CDR1 is SGHVS, CDR2 FNYEAQ, per germline. The V and J ends lost 5 bases and 2 bases respectively, with 13 bases between them. This CDR3 has 14 residues. The chain's CDR3 is CASSPAAGAYEQYF. CDR3 sequence (DNA): TGTGCCAGCAGCCCTGCGGCAGGGGCCTACGAGCAGTACTTC.

The chain combines TRBV5-1 with TRBJ2-5, with 8 positions matching TRBD2. This CDR3 has 11 amino acids. Germline V CDR1 and CDR2: SGHRS, YFSETQ. The V gene end was trimmed by 7 bases and the J gene end by 4 bases; junction bases not matched to a gene: 0. The CDR3 protein is CASREGETQYF. CDR3 nucleotides: TGCGCCAGCCGGGAGGGAGAGACCCAGTACTTC.

This clonotype was picked up a small number of times. The rearrangement joins TRBV18 to TRBJ1-5; D not certain. Germline assignment: CDR1 KGHSH and CDR2 LQKENI. This CDR3 comprises 15 residues. The V and J ends lost 2 bases and 6 bases respectively, with 14 bases between them. CDR3 DNA: TGTGCCAGCTCACCAGAATCCAGGAAGGTTCAGCCCCAGCATTTT. Amino acid sequence: CASSPESRKVQPQHF.

V usage is TRBV12-5 and J usage is TRBJ2-1; TRBD2 might be the D (5 bases). Trimming took 4 bases from V and 10 from J, leaving 11 bases between them. CDR3 length: 12 amino acids. Germline CDR1 and CDR2: LGHNT and FRNRAP. The CDR3 reads CASGSTTNEQFF. The CDR3 DNA sequence: TGTGCTAGTGGTTCGACTACGAACGAGCAGTTCTTC.

The chain has TRBV20-1 and TRBJ1-5, with a weak D call TRBD1 (5 bases). Germline V CDR1 and CDR2: DFQATT, SNEGSKA (reference sequence). The CDR3 has 14 residues. The V gene lost 2 bases and the J gene lost 0 bases, with 8 bases spanning the gap. The CDR3 reads CSARKGNSNQPQHF. In DNA form, the CDR3 reads TGCAGTGCTAGAAAGGGGAATAGCAATCAGCCCCAGCATTTT.

This clonotype has ten or more counts. The chain combines TRBV29-1 with TRBJ2-2, with D perhaps TRBD2 (6 bases). The germline V gene has CDR1 SQVTM and CDR2 ANQGSEA. There are 15 residues in the CDR3. With 4 bases removed from V and 4 bases from J, the gap between germline ends came to 16 bases. CDR3 sequence (DNA): TGCAGCGTTGGACGCGGGGACTTCCTCACCGGGGAGCTGTTTTTT. This gives the protein CSVGRGDFLTGELFF.

V gene TRBV7-6 combines with J gene TRBJ2-1; D is perhaps TRBD1 or TRBD2 (6 bases each). CDR1 SGHVS and CDR2 FNYEAQ come from the germline V gene. The CDR3 runs to 16 residues. Deletions cut 5 bases from V and 7 bases from J, with 21 bases between. The CDR3 region has the DNA TGTGCCAGCAGCAATCCCTGGGGGGCGTCCGGAAATGAGCAGTTCTTC. Translating it yields CASSNPWGASGNEQFF.

This clonotype has only a few counts. The chain uses TRBV28 and TRBJ1-6; TRBD1 is a possible D gene (6 bases). Germline CDR1 and CDR2: MDHEN and SYDVKM. The CDR3 loop spans 15 amino acids. The V gene lost 7 bases and the J gene lost 3 bases, with 13 bases spanning the gap. The CDR3 is CASTHTGNYNSPLHF. In DNA, the CDR3 is TGTGCCAGCACCCACACAGGGAACTATAATTCACCCCTCCACTTT.

This clonotype turned up a few times. The CDR3 DNA sequence: TGCAGTGCTATACCTGGACAGGGGCGCTATGGCTACACCTTC. Its translation is CSAIPGQGRYGYTF. The gene calls are TRBV20-1 and TRBJ1-2, with 9 nucleotides matching TRBD1. The CDR3 is made up of 14 amino acids. The germline gives CDR1 DFQATT, CDR2 SNEGSKA (reference sequence). After removal of 4 bases from V and 4 bases from J, the junction contained 7 bases not matched to a gene.

This clonotype was seen a handful of times. V usage is TRBV5-4 and J usage is TRBJ1-1, with a weak D call TRBD1 (5 bases). The germline CDR1 and CDR2 sequences are SGHNT and YYREEE (reference sequence). V lost 3 bases, J lost 4 bases, and 13 bases lay in between. The CDR3 spans 14 residues. This CDR3 is CASSSPFGGTEAFF. In DNA form, the CDR3 reads TGTGCCAGCAGCTCCCCTTTTGGGGGCACTGAAGCTTTCTTT.

This clonotype was detected many times. The chain uses TRBV18 and TRBJ1-5, with a possible D match to TRBD1 (6 bases). V was pared by 3 bases and J by 4 bases, with 13 bases between. The CDR3 sequence is 15 residues long. CDR1 KGHSH and CDR2 LQKENI come from the germline V gene. The CDR3 is CASSPRRGNNQPQHF. The CDR3 nucleotides are TGTGCCAGCTCACCCCGCAGGGGTAATAATCAGCCCCAGCATTTT.

In this sample, this clonotype turned up a few times. This chain links TRBV9 with TRBJ2-3; 9 bases map to TRBD2. The CDR3 spans 14 residues. In germline, CDR1 is SGDLS, CDR2 YYNGEE. The V gene end was trimmed by 4 bases and the J gene end by 5 bases; junction bases not matched to a gene: 5. The CDR3 coding sequence is TGTGCCAGCAGCTTTCTAGCGGGAAGAGATACGCAGTATTTT. This codes for CASSFLAGRDTQYF.

Ten or more counts support this clonotype. V and J are TRBV7-3 and TRBJ1-1; D uncertain. Germline assignment: CDR1 SGHTA and CDR2 FQGTGA. The CDR3 totals 13 residues. The ends were cut back, 5 bases at V and 0 bases at J, with 7 bases in the middle. The CDR3 nucleotides read TGTGCCAGCAGCCCCAGTGTGAACACTGAAGCTTTCTTT. Translated, it gives CASSPSVNTEAFF.

The genes are TRBV30 and TRBJ2-7, with 10 bases matching TRBD2. Looked up from germline, CDR1 is GTSNPN and CDR2 is SVGIG (reference sequence). The trim removed 2 bases at V and 1 base at J, leaving 5 bases unmatched. The CDR3 covers 15 residues. The DNA for the CDR3 is TGTGCCTGGAGTTCCGGGACTAGCGATTCCTACGAGCAGTACTTC. Translating it yields CAWSSGTSDSYEQYF.

This clonotype came up many times. This chain uses TRBV14 with TRBJ2-3; 7 bases are shared with TRBD2. This CDR3 region has 16 residues. The germline V gene encodes CDR1 SGHDN and CDR2 FVKESK. Germline trimming cut 4 bases from V and 4 bases from J; bases unmatched to any gene: 11. The DNA of the CDR3 is TGTGCCAGCAGCCGGAAAGCTGGACTAGTCCCAGATACGCAGTATTTT. This gives the protein CASSRKAGLVPDTQYF. The full variable domain, its missing parts supplied by reference TRBV14 and TRBJ2-3, is EAGVTQFPSHSVIEKGQTVTLRCDPISGHDNLYWYRRVMGKEIKFLLHFVKESKQDESGMPNNRFLAERTGGTYSTLKVQPAELEDSGVYFCASSRKAGLVPDTQYFGPGTRLTVL.